This T cell receptor beta chain was captured in a study of OX40 agonist ivuxolimab in advanced cancers. Whole-study results and caveats: Among some nonresponders, normalized T-cell clonal expansion was also low. Specificity for antigen went undetermined in the expanded peripheral T cells.

Germline V gene sequence: CDR1 SGDLS, CDR2 YYNGEE. V lost 0 bases and J lost 0, with 11 bases in between. The CDR3 spans 16 residues. Profiling relied on immunoSEQ multiplex PCR, and the TCRdb table lists in-frame clones only, not all of them. Of some 70,000 clones listed, about four fifths are singletons. This clone was seen just once. Its specificity is unknown. The TCR sequence derives from an adult with an advanced solid tumor such as melanoma, head and neck, liver or kidney cancer. This material consisted of CD4+ or CD8+ T cells sorted from blood, taken in a trial of the OX40 agonist ivuxolimab. The V gene is TRBV9, the J gene TRBJ2-3, with D possibly being TRBD2 (6 bases). The CDR3 region is CASSVGDLSSTDTQYF. For the CDR3, the DNA is TGTGCCAGCAGCGTAGGGGACTTATCTAGCACAGATACGCAGTATTTT.